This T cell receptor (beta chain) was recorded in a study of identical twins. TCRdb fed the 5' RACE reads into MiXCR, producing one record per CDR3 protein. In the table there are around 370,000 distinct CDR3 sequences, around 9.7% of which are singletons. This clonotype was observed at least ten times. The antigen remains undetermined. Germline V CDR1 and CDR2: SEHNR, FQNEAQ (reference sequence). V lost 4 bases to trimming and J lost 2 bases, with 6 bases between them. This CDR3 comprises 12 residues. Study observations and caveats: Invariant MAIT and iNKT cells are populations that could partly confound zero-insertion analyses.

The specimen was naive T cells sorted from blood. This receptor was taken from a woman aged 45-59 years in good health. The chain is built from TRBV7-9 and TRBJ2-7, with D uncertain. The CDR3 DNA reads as TGTGCCAGCAGCTCCGGAACCTACGAGCAGTACTTC. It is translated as CASSSGTYEQYF.